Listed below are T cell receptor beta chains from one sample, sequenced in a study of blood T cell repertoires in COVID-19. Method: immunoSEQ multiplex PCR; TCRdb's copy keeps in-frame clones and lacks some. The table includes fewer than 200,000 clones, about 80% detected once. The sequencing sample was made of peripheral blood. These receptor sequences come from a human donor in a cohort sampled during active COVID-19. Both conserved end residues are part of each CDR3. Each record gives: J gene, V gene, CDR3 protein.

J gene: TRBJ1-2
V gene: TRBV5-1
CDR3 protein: CASSLEDSAGVSYGYTF

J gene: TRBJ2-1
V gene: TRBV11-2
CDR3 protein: CASSFPIADNEQFF

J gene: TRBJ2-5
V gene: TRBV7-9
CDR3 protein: CASSLTIQETQYF

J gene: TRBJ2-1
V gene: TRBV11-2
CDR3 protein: CASSLGGRTGTRVYNEQFF

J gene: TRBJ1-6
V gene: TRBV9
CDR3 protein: CASSAGGLNSPLHF

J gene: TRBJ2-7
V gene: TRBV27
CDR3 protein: CASGSVVSSYEQYF

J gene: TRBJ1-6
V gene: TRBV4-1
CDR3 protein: CASSQGSRGSLHF

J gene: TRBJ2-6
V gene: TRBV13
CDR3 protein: CASSSTDPPGANVLTF

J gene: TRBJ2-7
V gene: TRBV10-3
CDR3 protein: CAAEDRAYEQYF

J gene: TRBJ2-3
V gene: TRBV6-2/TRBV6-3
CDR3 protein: CASSFPPLSDTQYF

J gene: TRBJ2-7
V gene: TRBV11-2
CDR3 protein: CASSPDRVGEQYF

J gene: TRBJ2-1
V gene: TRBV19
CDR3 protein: CASSIDLLAFDNEQFF

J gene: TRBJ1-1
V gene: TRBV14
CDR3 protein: CASRQQGGTEAFF

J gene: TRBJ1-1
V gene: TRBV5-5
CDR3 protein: CASSLKTGLTEAFF

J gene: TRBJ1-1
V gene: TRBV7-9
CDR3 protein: CASSPYVRDTEAFF

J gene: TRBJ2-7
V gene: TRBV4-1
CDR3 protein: CASSQNQGSSYEQYF

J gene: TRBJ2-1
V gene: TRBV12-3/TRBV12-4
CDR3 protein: CASIHSGGSEQFF

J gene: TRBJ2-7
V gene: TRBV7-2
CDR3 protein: CASSLAGAGPVSYEQYF

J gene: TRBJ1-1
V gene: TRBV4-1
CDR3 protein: CASSQPMVEGWAEAFF

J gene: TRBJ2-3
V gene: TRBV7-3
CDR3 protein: CASSLKLAGGGTDTQYF

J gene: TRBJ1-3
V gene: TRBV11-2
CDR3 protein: CASRAPGRRDTIYF

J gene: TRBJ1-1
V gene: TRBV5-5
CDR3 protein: CASSLASNTEAFF

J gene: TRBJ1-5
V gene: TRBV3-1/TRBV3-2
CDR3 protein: CASSQDLRDQPQHF

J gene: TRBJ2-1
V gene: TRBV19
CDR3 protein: CATRRGPYNEQFF

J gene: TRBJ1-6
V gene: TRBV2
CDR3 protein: CASTGLVNSPLHF

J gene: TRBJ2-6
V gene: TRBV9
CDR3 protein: CASSESTHEANVLTF

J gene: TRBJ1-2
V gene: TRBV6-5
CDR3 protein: CASRTTGTTYGYTF

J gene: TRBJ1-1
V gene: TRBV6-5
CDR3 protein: CASSDRGRTEAFF

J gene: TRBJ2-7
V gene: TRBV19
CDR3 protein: CASSQTGGLAGEQYF

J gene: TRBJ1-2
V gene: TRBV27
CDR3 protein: CASSFNRDRGYGYTF

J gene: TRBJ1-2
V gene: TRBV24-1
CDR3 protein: CATSDPGKGDGYTF

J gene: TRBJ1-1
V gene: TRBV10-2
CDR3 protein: CASSLTGSEAFF

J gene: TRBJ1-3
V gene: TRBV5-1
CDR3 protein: CASSWDTGNTIYF

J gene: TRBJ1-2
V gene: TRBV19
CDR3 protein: CASSIPGLDGYTF

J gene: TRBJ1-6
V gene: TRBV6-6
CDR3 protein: CASSPLQGGDLLSSYNSPLHF

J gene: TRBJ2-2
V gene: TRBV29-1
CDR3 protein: CSVVVAVETGELFF

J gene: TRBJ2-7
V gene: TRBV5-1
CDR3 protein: CASSLSVSPPYEQYF

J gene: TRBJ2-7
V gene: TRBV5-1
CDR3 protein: CASSLGALAGDEQYF

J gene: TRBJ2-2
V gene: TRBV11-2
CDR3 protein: CASSLNRGSNTGELFF

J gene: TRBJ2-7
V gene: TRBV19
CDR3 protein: CASSAGTTYEQYF

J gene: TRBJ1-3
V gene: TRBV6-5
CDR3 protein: CASSPQTGPGNTIYF

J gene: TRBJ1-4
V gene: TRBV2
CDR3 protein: CASSVLGATNEKLFF

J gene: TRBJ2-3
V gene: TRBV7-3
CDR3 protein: CASSFRAGASDTQYF

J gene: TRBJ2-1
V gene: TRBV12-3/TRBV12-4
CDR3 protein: CASSSTGYNEQFF

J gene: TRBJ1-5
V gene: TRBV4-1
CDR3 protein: CASSQELGLAQPQHF

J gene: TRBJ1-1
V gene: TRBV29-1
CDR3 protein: CSVEDLGTRGTF

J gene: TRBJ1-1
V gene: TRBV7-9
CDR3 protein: CASIPWTPTRQNTEAFF

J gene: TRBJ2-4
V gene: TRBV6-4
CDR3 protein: CASWGGRAKNIQYF

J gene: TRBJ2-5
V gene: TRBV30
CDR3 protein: CAWSEGETQYF

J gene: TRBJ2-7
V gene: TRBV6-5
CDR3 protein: CASSYLGTGNSYEQYF

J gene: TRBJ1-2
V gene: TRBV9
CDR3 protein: CASSLNRVDYGYTF

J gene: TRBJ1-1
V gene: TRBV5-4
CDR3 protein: CASSPRDRGITEAFF

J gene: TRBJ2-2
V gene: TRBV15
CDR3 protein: CATSRDSGGAGELFF

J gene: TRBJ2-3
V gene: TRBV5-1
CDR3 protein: CASSSDRDRGSATQYF

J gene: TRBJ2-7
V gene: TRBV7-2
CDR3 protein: CASSSTLTWAEQYF

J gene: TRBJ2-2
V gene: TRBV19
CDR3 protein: CASRLAGGLTNTGELFF

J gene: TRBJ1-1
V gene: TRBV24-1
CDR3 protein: CATGSRDSNTEAFF

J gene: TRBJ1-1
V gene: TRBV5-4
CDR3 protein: CASSSFSGEGTEAFF

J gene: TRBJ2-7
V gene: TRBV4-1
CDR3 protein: CASSWGGSTSSYEQYF